These 26 T cell receptor beta chains were sequenced from one sample in a study of CD8 T cells in ankylosing spondylitis. TCRdb called the 5' RACE reads again in MiXCR, with one record for every CDR3 protein. The table includes about 220,000 distinct CDR3 sequences, more than 9% detected once. The material sequenced was blood, either unsorted or a sorted T cell fraction (not recorded which). These receptors all come from a male donor with ankylosing spondylitis or in good health (not recorded which).

There are a few counts of this clonotype. CDR3 nucleotide sequence: TGTGCCAGCAGCCAAGGTTCCGGGGGGGGTACAGATACGCAGTATTTT. Encoded protein: CASSQGSGGGTDTQYF. The V gene is TRBV3-1, the J gene TRBJ2-3, with 8 bases identical to TRBD2. The CDR3 is 16 amino acids. CDR1 LGHDT and CDR2 YNNKEL come from the germline V gene (reference sequence). The ends lost 1 base at V and 3 bases at J; junction bases unmatched: 6.

As to this clonotype: A much larger clone sits a single nucleotide away, making a read error possible. The genes are TRBV4-2 and TRBJ2-3; D is uncertain. The end of the DNA aligns better with TRBJ1-5, so the J call may be wrong. CDR3 length: 16 amino acids. CDR1 LGHNA and CDR2 YNFKEQ come from the germline V gene. This CDR3 reads CASSPWPTGSTDTQHF. DNA of the CDR3: TGTGCCAGCAGCCCTTGGCCCACGGGTAGCACAGATACGCAGCATTTT.

A note on this clonotype: A much larger clone lies one base from this, so it may be a read error. The conserved phenylalanine or tryptophan is not found at the CDR3 terminus, so this likely reflects a read error. The chain couples TRBV5-1 to TRBJ1-1, with D hard to call. Germline V lookup: CDR1 SGHRS, CDR2 YFSETQ. Trimming shortened V by 2 bases and J by 1 base, and 15 bases separated the two germline ends. This CDR3 has 16 residues. In nucleotides, the CDR3 is TGCGCCAGCAGCTTTCGGAGGAGGGCATCGAACACTGAAGCTTTCTCT. Amino acids: CASSFRRRASNTEAFS.

This clonotype came up many times. The chain joins TRBV18 to TRBJ2-7; a weak D match, TRBD1 (5 bases). CDR1 is KGHSH, CDR2 LQKENI, per germline. This CDR3 comprises 12 residues. V was shortened by 6 bases and J by 6 bases, with 12 bases between the two germline ends. The CDR3 loop is CASSVQGFEQYF. DNA for the CDR3: TGTGCCAGCTCGGTTCAGGGTTTCGAGCAGTACTTC.

In this sample, this clonotype turned up a few times. The rearrangement links TRBV24-1 to TRBJ2-3; D perhaps matches TRBD2 (7 bases). The V end lost 1 base, the J end lost 5 bases, and 12 bases lay between the germline ends. This CDR3 has 15 amino acids. CDR1 KGHDR and CDR2 SFDVKD come from the germline V gene. CDR3: CATSDLPGGLDTQYF. The CDR3 nucleotides read TGTGCCACCAGTGATTTACCGGGGGGCTTAGATACGCAGTATTTT.

This clonotype was seen ten or more times. The chain is built from TRBV7-6 and TRBJ2-2; D gene unclear. Deletions cut 3 bases from V and 9 bases from J, with 11 bases between. CDR1 is SGHVS and CDR2 is FNYEAQ in the germline V gene. There are 13 residues in the CDR3. The CDR3 sequence is CASSFPPSWELFF. The CDR3 coding sequence is TGTGCCAGCAGCTTTCCACCTTCTTGGGAGCTGTTTTTT.

As regards this clonotype: A read error may be the cause here, since a much bigger clone is one base away. The V gene is TRBV7-2, the J gene TRBJ1-4; 7 nucleotides line up with TRBD1. CDR3 length: 15 residues. Germline values: CDR1 SGHTA, CDR2 FQGNSA. The CDR3 DNA is TGTGCCAGCAGCGCCTCCGGAACAGGGGATGAAAAAATGTTTTTT. This gives the protein CASSASGTGDEKMFF.

The rearrangement joins TRBV18 to TRBJ2-3; 7 bases match TRBD1. CDR1 and CDR2 from the germline V gene are KGHSH and LQKENI. J gave up 6 bases and V 5 bases, and 5 bases lay outside the gene matches. This CDR3 contains 13 residues. CDR3 coding DNA: TGTGCCAGCTCAGAGGGACAGTTGGATACGCAGTATTTT. It translates to CASSEGQLDTQYF.

This clonotype was seen at least ten times. The chain carries TRBV9 and TRBJ2-7; the D gene is possibly TRBD2 (7 bases). V was pared by 4 bases and J by 5 bases, with 19 bases between. The CDR3 runs 15 residues. Germline V gene sequence: CDR1 SGDLS, CDR2 YYNGEE. The CDR3, as DNA: TGTGCCAGCAGCCCACCCACTGGGGGGGCTCACGAGCAGTACTTC. This sequence encodes CASSPPTGGAHEQYF. The full variable domain, rest sourced from reference TRBV9 and TRBJ2-7, is DSGVTQTPKHLITATGQRVTLRCSPRSGDLSVYWYQQSLDQGLQFLIQYYNGEERAKGNILERFSAQQFPDLHSELNLSSLELGDSALYFCASSPPTGGAHEQYFGPGTRLTVT.

This clonotype was detected many times. V gene TRBV5-6 combines with J gene TRBJ1-1; D uncertain. V lost 0 bases and J 1 base, leaving 7 bases between the germline ends. The CDR3 has 14 amino acids. Germline V CDR1 and CDR2: SGHDT, YYEEEE. As DNA, the CDR3 is TGTGCCAGCAGCTTGGTCTTCCAGAACACTGAAGCTTTCTTT. This codes for CASSLVFQNTEAFF.

This sequence joins TRBV5-4 and TRBJ2-7; TRBD1 aligns across 7 bases. CDR3 length: 14 amino acids. The junction had 5 bases not matched to a gene; V was cut back by 3 bases and J by 2 bases. Per the germline V gene, CDR1 is SGHNT and CDR2 is YYREEE (reference sequence). CDR3 DNA: TGTGCCAGCAGCTCCGGGACAGAGACCTACGAGCAGTACTTC. Its protein is CASSSGTETYEQYF.

This clonotype has at least ten counts. V is TRBV3-1 and J is TRBJ1-5, with D perhaps matching TRBD1 (5 bases). V gave up 0 bases and J gave up 7 bases, with 13 bases separating them. There are 15 residues in the CDR3. Germline assignment: CDR1 LGHDT and CDR2 YNNKEL (reference sequence). The DNA for the CDR3 is TGTGCCAGCAGCCAAGATTGGCAGGGAAGCCAGCCCCAGCATTTT. Protein: CASSQDWQGSQPQHF.

This clonotype was recorded at least ten times. The rearrangement links TRBV24-1 to TRBJ2-3, with 7 bases that match TRBD2. Looked up from germline, CDR1 is KGHDR and CDR2 is SFDVKD. This CDR3 comprises 15 residues. Trimming cost V 5 bases and J 4 bases; bases outside gene matches: 8. CDR3 nucleotides: TGTGCCACCAGTGGGGGCGGGGGAATGGCAGATACGCAGTATTTT. As protein: CATSGGGGMADTQYF.

This clonotype showed up many times. The rearrangement uses TRBV28 and TRBJ1-2; no definite D call. This CDR3 has 15 residues. V was pared by 3 bases and J by 1 base, with 12 bases between. In germline, CDR1 is MDHEN, CDR2 SYDVKM. The CDR3: CASSFSDRDNYGYTF. Written as DNA, the CDR3 is TGTGCCAGCAGTTTCTCCGACCGAGATAACTATGGCTACACCTTC.

This chain joins TRBV28 and TRBJ2-7, with TRBD2 as a possible D gene (6 bases). In germline, CDR1 is MDHEN, CDR2 SYDVKM. The CDR3 loop spans 14 amino acids. Trimming pared 8 bases from V and 2 bases from J, leaving 16 bases between. CDR3 protein: CASALGLPPYEQYF. The CDR3 DNA follows: TGTGCCAGCGCCCTGGGACTGCCGCCCTACGAGCAGTACTTC.

This clonotype has ten or more counts. V is TRBV12-3 or TRBV12-4 and J is TRBJ1-5; D may be TRBD1 (5 bases). The CDR3 is 14 amino acids. Between the trimmed V and J ends, which lost 1 base and 3 bases, there was a span of 7 bases. The DNA of the CDR3 is TGTGCCAGCAGTTTAGAACAGGTCAATCAGCCCCAGCATTTT. Amino acid sequence: CASSLEQVNQPQHF.

At least ten counts were recorded for this clonotype. The rearrangement links TRBV5-1 to TRBJ1-6; D is unresolved. This CDR3 has 13 amino acids. Germline CDR1 is SGHRS and CDR2 is YFSETQ. Trimming left V 2 bases short and J 8 bases short, with 8 bases between. CDR3 nucleotide sequence: TGCGCCAGCAGCTTACGGAGTGATTCACCCCTCCACTTT. Translation gives CASSLRSDSPLHF.

V is TRBV29-1 and J is TRBJ2-2, with a tentative D call TRBD2 (7 bases). Germline values: CDR1 SQVTM, CDR2 ANQGSEA. The germline V and J ends were trimmed by 4 bases and 6 bases, with 15 bases remaining between them. The CDR3 totals 14 residues. The DNA for the CDR3 is TGCAGCGTTGCCCCTCGCGGGGGCGCCGGGGAGCTGTTTTTT. It specifies CSVAPRGGAGELFF.

This clonotype was counted at least ten times. The rearrangement links TRBV5-1 to TRBJ1-5; D is ambiguous. The CDR3 has 13 amino acids. V lost 0 bases and J lost 7, with 8 bases in between. CDR1 is SGHRS, CDR2 YFSETQ, per germline. The CDR3 bases are TGCGCCAGCAGCTTGGTGCCGGACCAGCCCCAGCATTTT. This translates into CASSLVPDQPQHF.

In this sample, this clonotype turned up many times. J is TRBJ2-7 and V is TRBV7-6; 8 bases match TRBD1. The CDR3 sequence is 17 residues long. J gave up 3 bases and V 5 bases, and 15 bases lay outside the gene matches. In germline, CDR1 is SGHVS, CDR2 FNYEAQ. This CDR3 reads CASSAAFSGTGNYEQYF. The CDR3 bases are TGTGCCAGCAGCGCAGCTTTCTCCGGGACAGGTAACTACGAGCAGTACTTC.

Remarks on this clonotype: A much larger clone lies a single base off, so this may be a read error. V gene TRBV15 combines with J gene TRBJ2-7; no definite D call. The germline CDR1 and CDR2 sequences are LNHNV and YYDKDF (reference sequence). Trimming removed 0 bases at V and 1 base at J, with 13 bases between. This CDR3 contains 16 residues. The CDR3 DNA follows: TGTGCCACCAGCAGAGATTTTAGGACGTGTTCCTACGAGCAGTACTTC. This codes for CATSRDFRTCSYEQYF.

This clonotype was counted at least ten times. The chain has TRBV12-3 or TRBV12-4 and TRBJ1-1; 10 bases agree with TRBD1. This CDR3 has 14 amino acids. V lost 5 bases and J lost 6; bases outside the gene matches: 6. The CDR3 DNA sequence: TGTGCCAGCAGTCGGGACAGGGGTGGAGCTGAAGCTTTCTTT. Encoded protein: CASSRDRGGAEAFF.

There are many counts of this clonotype. The chain carries TRBV7-9 and TRBJ2-7, with 8 bases lining up with TRBD1. After removal of 1 base from V and 5 bases from J, the junction contained 7 bases not matched to a gene. This CDR3 has 15 residues. CDR1 and CDR2 (germline): SEHNR, FQNEAQ (reference sequence). CDR3 coding DNA: TGTGCCAGCAGCTTAGGACAGGGGCCTTTTGACGAGCAGTACTTC. Amino acids: CASSLGQGPFDEQYF.

The table lists this clonotype with many counts. V usage is TRBV7-6 and J usage is TRBJ2-5, with D perhaps TRBD1 (6 bases). In germline, CDR1 is SGHVS, CDR2 FNYEAQ. Trimming took off 5 bases at V and 5 bases at J, with 18 bases between the two ends. This CDR3 spans 15 amino acids. The CDR3 DNA follows: TGTGCCAGCAGCCGGGATGCAAACAGGGCGGAGACCCAGTACTTC. Translation gives CASSRDANRAETQYF.

The table lists this clonotype with many counts. The chain links TRBV12-3 or TRBV12-4 to TRBJ2-1, with 7 positions matching TRBD2. V was clipped by 8 bases and J by 9 bases; unmatched bases: 22. CDR3 size: 17 residues. CDR3 DNA sequence: TGTGCCAGCCGCCCCTCTCTCTCTAGCGGCCCAATGACTGAGCAGTTCTTC. It yields the protein CASRPSLSSGPMTEQFF.

This clonotype was found many times. The chain carries TRBV7-9 and TRBJ2-1, with 7 bases identical to TRBD1. From germline, CDR1 is SEHNR and CDR2 FQNEAQ (reference sequence). The V and J ends lost 1 base and 5 bases, in that order; junction bases with no gene match: 8. This CDR3 spans 16 amino acids. Here the CDR3 reads CASSLGLTGRDNEQFF. The CDR3 nucleotides read TGTGCCAGCAGCTTAGGGCTGACAGGGCGCGACAATGAGCAGTTCTTC.